One T cell receptor beta chain is described in this entry. Participants, about 18 to 95 years old, spanned about two dozen US areas. Study processing details: For nucleated cells, counts were estimated from reference gene primer amplification. Sequencing was performed with immunoSEQ multiplex PCR; in TCRdb, only in-frame clones are kept and a portion is missing. The DNA gave D and trimming, while V, J and clone size come from that table. The sample carries more than 250,000 clones, under 95% recorded once. This entry is derived from a study of blood T cell repertoires in COVID-19. The overall study: Acute-phase and convalescent COVID-19 samples originated in the United States, Italy and Spain.

The CDR3 spans 15 residues. The V gene's germline CDR1 is LGHNA and CDR2 YSLEER. The V and J ends lost 2 bases and 1 base, in that order; junction bases with no gene match: 3. This TCR was recovered from a woman aged 25 to 39 who had recovered from COVID-19. The specimen sequenced was PBMCs or T cells enriched from blood (not recorded which). The chain combines TRBV4-3 with TRBJ1-1; 8 bases line up with TRBD1. The CDR3 sequence: CASSQTTGANTEAFF. CDR3 coding DNA: TGCGCCAGCAGCCAAACGACAGGGGCGAACACTGAAGCTTTCTTT.